This TCR beta chain was obtained from a study of radiotherapy plus CTLA-4 blockade in lung cancer. Libraries were prepared by immunoSEQ multiplex PCR; TCRdb keeps only in-frame clonotypes and omits some of them. This sample carries about 88,000 clones, approximately 79% of them seen once, and the ten largest clones take 11% to 15%. J gave up 5 bases and V 8 bases, and 11 bases lay outside the gene matches. The germline V gene has CDR1 MNHNS and CDR2 SASEGT. There are 15 residues in the CDR3. Sequenced material: peripheral blood, taken from a patient treated with radiotherapy plus ipilimumab. The TCR was taken from a human donor with non-small cell lung cancer that progressed on radiotherapy plus ipilimumab. The chain has TRBV6-1 and TRBJ2-2; 7 positions match TRBD2. The CDR3 spells CASEKGAGRTGELFF. CDR3 DNA sequence: TGTGCCAGCGAAAAAGGAGCGGGGCGGACCGGGGAGCTGTTTTTT.